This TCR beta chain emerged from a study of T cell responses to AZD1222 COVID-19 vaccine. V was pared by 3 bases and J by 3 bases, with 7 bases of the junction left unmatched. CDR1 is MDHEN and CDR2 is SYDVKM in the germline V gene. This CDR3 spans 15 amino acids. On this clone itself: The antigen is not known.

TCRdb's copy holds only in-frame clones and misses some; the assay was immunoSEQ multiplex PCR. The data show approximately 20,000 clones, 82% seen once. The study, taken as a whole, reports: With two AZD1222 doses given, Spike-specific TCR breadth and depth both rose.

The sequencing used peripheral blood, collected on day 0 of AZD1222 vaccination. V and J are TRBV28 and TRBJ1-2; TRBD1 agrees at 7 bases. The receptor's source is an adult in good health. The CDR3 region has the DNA TGTGCCAGCAGTTTGGTTGAACAGGGGTACTATGGCTACACCTTC. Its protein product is CASSLVEQGYYGYTF.